Listed below are T cell receptor beta chains from one sample, sequenced in a study of blood T cell repertoires in COVID-19. Only in-frame clones appear in the TCRdb table, and some are missing; sequencing was by immunoSEQ multiplex PCR. The sample contains just under 85,000 clones, around 83% of which appear only once. The sequencing sample was made of peripheral blood. Receptor source: a woman aged 55-70 years with acute or convalescent COVID-19. CDR3s include the opening cysteine and the closing phenylalanine or tryptophan. The order of the fields is clone size, V gene, J gene, D gene, CDR3 DNA, CDR3 protein. The D gene is left open where the match is weak. Expanded clones get a size class; other rows say once, few or many, or leave the size out.

-	TRBV7-2	TRBJ2-5	TRBD2	TGTGCCAGCAGCTTAGGGCTAGCGGGGGGGCTAGGGGAGACCCAGTACTTC	CASSLGLAGGLGETQYF
-	TRBV4-1	TRBJ1-4	-	TGCGCCAGCAGCCACTACGGAACGGGACTTGAAAAACTGTTTTTT	CASSHYGTGLEKLFF
few	TRBV28	TRBJ1-2	TRBD1	TGTGCCAGCAGAGCAGGGGGCGGCTATGGCTACACCTTC	CASRAGGGYGYTF
-	TRBV14	TRBJ1-2	-	TGTGCCAGCAGCCAAGATCCGGTATATGGCTACACCTTC	CASSQDPVYGYTF
-	TRBV29-1	TRBJ1-1	-	TGCAGCGCCTCCCCAGGATCGGGAGGGGCTTTCTTT	CSASPGSGGAFF
-	TRBV11-1	TRBJ1-1	-	TGTGCCAGCAGCAGGGGCGGCACTGAAGCTTTCTTT	CASSRGGTEAFF
-	TRBV5-1	TRBJ2-7	TRBD1	TGCGCCAGCAGCTCGGGGACAGGGGACGAGCAGTACTTC	CASSSGTGDEQYF
-	TRBV28	TRBJ1-1	-	TGTGCCAGCATCGCAGGGAACACTGAAGCTTTCTTT	CASIAGNTEAFF
-	TRBV6-5	TRBJ1-3	TRBD1	TGTGCCAGCAGTTACGGGACAGGGGAGTCTGGAAACACCATATATTTT	CASSYGTGESGNTIYF
-	TRBV5-1	TRBJ2-1	-	TGCGCCAGCAGCTCGGGACTGGAGTACAATGAGCAGTTCTTC	CASSSGLEYNEQFF
-	TRBV7-8	TRBJ1-2	TRBD1	TGTGCCAGCAGCCTAAACCCGGGACAGGGAATACGCTACACCTTC	CASSLNPGQGIRYTF
-	TRBV5-6	TRBJ1-1	TRBD1	TGTGCCAGCAGCGGGGGAACGACAGGGCACACTGAAGCTTTCTTT	CASSGGTTGHTEAFF
-	TRBV29-1	TRBJ1-1	TRBD1	TGCAGCGTTGCTCTCGGACAGGGGACTGAAGCTTTCTTT	CSVALGQGTEAFF
-	TRBV11-2	TRBJ2-1	TRBD2	TGTGCCAGCAGCCAGACTAGCGGGACAAATGGCTACAATGAGCAGTTCTTC	CASSQTSGTNGYNEQFF
-	TRBV24-1	TRBJ1-2	TRBD1	TGTGCCACCAGTGAAGGCGACAGGGCAGGGAATGGCTACACCTTC	CATSEGDRAGNGYTF
-	TRBV7-8	TRBJ1-1	-	TGTGCCAGCAGCCTATTTGACAGTCAGGCTGAAGCTTTCTTT	CASSLFDSQAEAFF
once	TRBV6-5	TRBJ1-1	-	TGTGCCAGCAGTTACATTCGGTCAGGGAACACTGAAGCTTTCTTT	CASSYIRSGNTEAFF
-	TRBV6-4	TRBJ2-1	TRBD2	TGTGCCAGCAGTAGACTAGCGGGGGGTTCCTACAATGAGCAGTTCTTC	CASSRLAGGSYNEQFF
once	TRBV25-1	TRBJ2-2	TRBD2	TGTGCCAGCAGTGAATATCGCGGGAGGGCCGGGACCGGGGAGCTGTTTTTT	CASSEYRGRAGTGELFF
-	TRBV7-6	TRBJ1-2	-	TGTGCCAGCAGCCCAGGGGTCCAGGGGTACTATGGCTACACCTTC	CASSPGVQGYYGYTF
-	TRBV18	TRBJ1-1	-	TGTGCCAGCTCTCTTGACAGGAACACTGAAGCTTTCTTT	CASSLDRNTEAFF
-	TRBV30	TRBJ1-3	-	TGTGCCTGGAGTTCTTGGGGGGGAGCCTCTGGAAACACCATATATTTT	CAWSSWGGASGNTIYF
once	TRBV7-2	TRBJ1-3	-	TGTGCCAGCAGCTCCCCTGGGGCAGGGAAGGACACCATATATTTT	CASSSPGAGKDTIYF
-	TRBV9	TRBJ2-2	-	TGTGCCAGCAGCCTAGGGTCCTCTACGGTCGGGGAGCTGTTTTTT	CASSLGSSTVGELFF
many	TRBV13	TRBJ1-1	-	TGTGCCAGCAGCCCTCGACAGACGAACACTGAAGCTTTCTTT	CASSPRQTNTEAFF
-	TRBV30	TRBJ2-7	TRBD1	TGTGCCTGGAGTGGGGGACAGTACGAGCAGTACTTC	CAWSGGQYEQYF
-	TRBV3-1/TRBV3-2	TRBJ1-1	-	TGTGCCAGCAGCCCATCCCTAACAGCTTACACTGAAGCTTTCTTT	CASSPSLTAYTEAFF
few	TRBV27	TRBJ1-5	TRBD1	TGTGCCAGCAGTTCCCTTCCTTTCACGTCCGGGACAGCATCTAATCAGCCCCAGCATTTT	CASSSLPFTSGTASNQPQHF
-	TRBV7-2	TRBJ2-3	-	TGTGCCAGCAGCTTAGAGGCGGCAAGCACAGATACGCAGTATTTT	CASSLEAASTDTQYF
-	TRBV20-1	TRBJ1-1	-	TGCAGTGCTAGAGAATCAACTGAAGCTTTCTTT	CSARESTEAFF
-	TRBV29-1	TRBJ1-1	-	TGCAGCGTTGAAGACGGCAGGGGCCCTGAAGCTTTCTTT	CSVEDGRGPEAFF
-	TRBV18	TRBJ1-4	TRBD1	TGTGCCAGCTCACCACTCCAGGGGGCAACTAATGAAAAACTGTTTTTT	CASSPLQGATNEKLFF
-	TRBV30	TRBJ2-4	-	TGTGCCTCTAGTCCCGGAGTTTCCAAAAACATTCAGTACTTC	CASSPGVSKNIQYF
once	TRBV5-1	TRBJ2-7	-	TGCGCCAGCAGCAGCGCTGAGGAGCCCTACGAGCAGTACTTC	CASSSAEEPYEQYF
-	TRBV3-1/TRBV3-2	TRBJ1-6	-	TGTGCCAGCAGCCAAGATTGGCAGGCCCGGGGTTCACCCCTCCACTTT	CASSQDWQARGSPLHF
-	TRBV27	TRBJ2-3	-	TGTGCCAGCAGTTTATCCAATTTTGTGTCAGATACGCAGTATTTT	CASSLSNFVSDTQYF
-	TRBV12-3/TRBV12-4	TRBJ1-1	-	TGTGCCAGCAGTTTAAACAGGGCCACTGAAGCTTTCTTT	CASSLNRATEAFF
-	TRBV27	TRBJ1-5	-	TGTGCCAGCAGTTCACGACAGAACAATCAGCCCCAGCATTTT	CASSSRQNNQPQHF
-	TRBV7-2	TRBJ1-4	TRBD1	TGTGCCAGCAGCATAACAACTATGGGACAGACAACTAATGAAAAACTGTTTTTT	CASSITTMGQTTNEKLFF
-	TRBV2	TRBJ1-1	-	TGTGCCAGCAGGGCCTGGGGGGTGAACACTGAAGCTTTCTTT	CASRAWGVNTEAFF
-	TRBV7-2	TRBJ1-1	-	TGTGCCAGCAGCTTACGACAACCAGCTTTCTTT	CASSLRQPAFF
-	TRBV11-2	TRBJ2-5	-	TGTGCCAGCAGCCCCGGGACACCCCTGAGCCAGTACTTC	CASSPGTPLSQYF
once	TRBV7-6	TRBJ1-1	-	TGTGCCAGCAGCTTACGTGGGGGGTCGGTGAACACTGAAGCTTTCTTT	CASSLRGGSVNTEAFF
-	TRBV5-4	TRBJ2-3	TRBD2	TGTGCCAGCAGCCTGAAAACTAGCGGGGGAGATACGCAGTATTTT	CASSLKTSGGDTQYF
-	TRBV19	TRBJ1-1	-	TGTGCCAGTAGTGAAGAGGTTAACACTGAAGCTTTCTTT	CASSEEVNTEAFF